This T cell receptor beta chain was identified in a study of neurological immune-mediated disorders. The time point: longitudinal time-point 1 (baseline). With 10-nucleotide random UMIs, 5'RACE was used to make the cDNA. Every sequencing run gave over 160 million TCR-beta sequences, taken from 15-18 subjects. TCRdb passed the 5' RACE reads through MiXCR, listing each CDR3 protein once. Counted here are some 49,000 distinct CDR3 sequences, roughly 10% occurring once; the ten biggest clones make up roughly 1.6%. Many counts were recorded for this clonotype. The antigen is undetermined. Study-wide findings and caveats: Multiple sclerosis patients had less TCR clonal expansion than even healthy controls, unlike HTLV-1-associated myelopathy. Private repertoires in all groups were suggested, as expanded clones shared no CDR3 amino acid sequences across subjects.

The CDR3 has 17 residues. Germline V gene sequence: CDR1 WSHSY, CDR2 SAAADI. V dropped 2 bases and J dropped 5; count of bases not matched to a gene: 15. This TCR was sampled from a woman aged 40-49 years in good health. V is TRBV10-2 and J is TRBJ2-7, with TRBD1 identical over 7 bases. Sequencing used PBMCs. The CDR3: CASSEPLWTGSSDEQYF. The CDR3 nucleotides read TGCGCCAGCAGTGAGCCCCTATGGACAGGATCTTCAGACGAGCAGTACTTC.